Listed below are T cell receptor beta chains from one sample, sequenced in a study of CD8+ T cells in alopecia areata. Data came from immunoSEQ multiplex PCR; TCRdb stores just in-frame clones and leaves some out. Of roughly 200,000 clones in the sample, approximately 62% were seen once. The sequencing here drew on CD4+ T cells sorted from blood, taken at week 0. These receptors were obtained from a human donor with alopecia areata. Both conserved end residues are part of each CDR3. Fields, in order: J gene, V gene, D gene, clone size, CDR3 DNA, CDR3 protein. D genes are given only for firm matches. Rows may omit the clone size; those that give it use once, few, many or a size class.

TRBJ2-4,TRBV21-1,.,few,TGTGCCAGCAGCCCCGGGAGGGGAGATGATCCCTCAATCGAAAACATTCAGTACTTC,CASSPGRGDDPSIENIQYF
TRBJ2-3,TRBV7-2,.,.,TGTGCCAGCAGCCTCCCGGCAGATACGCAGTATTTT,CASSLPADTQYF
TRBJ2-2,TRBV5-4,.,.,TGTGCCAGCAGCCTGGGACTTGAGCTGTTTTTT,CASSLGLELFF
TRBJ1-1,TRBV29-1,.,.,TGCAGCGTTGAAGATGGTAGTAGACGTTCGGCTTTCTTT,CSVEDGSRRSAFF
TRBJ2-1,TRBV30,.,.,TGTGCCTGGAGTACCGACAATGAGCAGTTCTTC,CAWSTDNEQFF
TRBJ1-1,TRBV6-6,TRBD1,.,TGTGCCACCGCGGGACAGTTGAACACTGAAGCTTTCTTT,CATAGQLNTEAFF
TRBJ2-5,TRBV25-1,.,.,TGTGCCAGCAGGGGCGTTGGGCCTCAAGAGACCCAGTACTTC,CASRGVGPQETQYF
TRBJ2-2,TRBV18,.,.,TGTGCCAGCTCACCATCCGCGACCGGGGAGCTGTTTTTT,CASSPSATGELFF
TRBJ2-3,TRBV30,.,.,TGTGCCTTCGGAGACGGGATCGCAGATACGCAGTATTTT,CAFGDGIADTQYF
TRBJ2-7,TRBV29-1,.,.,TGCAGCTCCCGCGTCGCGGGGGAGCAGTACTTC,CSSRVAGEQYF
TRBJ2-3,TRBV9,.,.,TGTGCCAGCAGCGTAGGTGAGAGGGGGTTCACAGATACGCAGTATTTT,CASSVGERGFTDTQYF
TRBJ1-1,TRBV30,TRBD1,.,TGTGCCTGGAGTGAGCTAGACAGGGTCACTGAAGCTTTCTTT,CAWSELDRVTEAFF
TRBJ1-6,TRBV7-3,TRBD1,.,TGTGCCAGCAGCCGCGGGACAGAAAATTCACCCCTCCACTTT,CASSRGTENSPLHF
TRBJ2-7,TRBV7-9,.,.,TGTGCCAGCACGGAGACGGGTCCCTACGAGCAGTACTTC,CASTETGPYEQYF
TRBJ2-7,TRBV25-1,.,.,TGTGCCAGCAGATACTCAGGGAGCTACGAGCAGTACTTC,CASRYSGSYEQYF
TRBJ1-6,TRBV30,.,once,TGTGCCTGGAGTGTATCCCGAGAGAATTCACCCCTCCACTTT,CAWSVSRENSPLHF
TRBJ1-2,TRBV30,.,once,TGTGCCTGGAGTGTTGATACAGGGATGTATGGCTACACCTTC,CAWSVDTGMYGYTF
TRBJ1-2,TRBV28,.,.,TGTGCCGGGGGGGCGCGGGACTATGGCTACACCTTC,CAGGARDYGYTF
TRBJ1-5,TRBV27,.,.,TGTGCCAGCAGTTTATCGTCGGGGGCTAATCAGCCCCAGCATTTT,CASSLSSGANQPQHF
TRBJ2-3,TRBV10-2,.,once,TGCGCCACCGGCGGGGCAGATACGCAGTATTTT,CATGGADTQYF